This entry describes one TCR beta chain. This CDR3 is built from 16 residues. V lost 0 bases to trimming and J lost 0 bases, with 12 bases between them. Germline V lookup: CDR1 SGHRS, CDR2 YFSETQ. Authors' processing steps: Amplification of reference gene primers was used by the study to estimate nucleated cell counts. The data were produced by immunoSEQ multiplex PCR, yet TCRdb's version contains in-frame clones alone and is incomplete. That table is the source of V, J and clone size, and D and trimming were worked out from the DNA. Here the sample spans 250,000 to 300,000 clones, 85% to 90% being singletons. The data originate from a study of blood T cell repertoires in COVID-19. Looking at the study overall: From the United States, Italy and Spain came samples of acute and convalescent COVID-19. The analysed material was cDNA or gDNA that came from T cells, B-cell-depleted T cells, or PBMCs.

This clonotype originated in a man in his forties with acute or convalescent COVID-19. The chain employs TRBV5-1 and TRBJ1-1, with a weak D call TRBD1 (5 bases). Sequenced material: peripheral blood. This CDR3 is CASSLVVGPMNTEAFF. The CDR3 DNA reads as TGCGCCAGCAGCTTGGTTGTGGGGCCCATGAACACTGAAGCTTTCTTT.